The 10 T cell receptor beta chains in this list originate from one sample, sequenced in a study of blood T cell repertoires in COVID-19. The method was immunoSEQ multiplex PCR; TCRdb's version includes in-frame clones alone and lacks a portion of them. This sample has 400,000 or so clones; approximately 92% occur once, and the top ten carry more than 0.95%. Sequenced input: PBMCs or T cells enriched from blood (not recorded which). Source of these receptors: a man younger than 45 who had recovered from COVID-19.

The chain uses TRBV27 and TRBJ2-1; TRBD1 matches at 7 bases. This CDR3 contains 14 residues. In germline, CDR1 is MNHEY, CDR2 SMNVEV (reference sequence). Trimming cost V 3 bases and J 6 bases; bases outside gene matches: 5. The CDR3 protein is CASSFSEGANEQFF. DNA of the CDR3: TGTGCCAGCAGTTTTAGCGAGGGGGCCAATGAGCAGTTCTTC.

The CDR3 bases are TGTGCCAGCAGTTCCGGGATCTACGAGCAGTACTTC. Amino acid sequence: CASSSGIYEQYF. The chain links TRBV5-4 to TRBJ2-7; TRBD2 might be the D (5 bases). Trimming left V 5 bases short and J 3 bases short, with 9 bases between. This CDR3 has 12 residues. Germline CDR1 SGHNT, CDR2 YYREEE (reference sequence).

The chain recombines TRBV19 with TRBJ2-7; maybe TRBD1 (6 bases). V was clipped by 1 base and J by 6 bases, with 10 bases between them. The CDR3 sequence is 13 residues long. Looked up from germline, CDR1 is LNHDA and CDR2 is SQIVND (reference sequence). Here the CDR3 DNA reads TGTGCCAGTAGTATAGGGGAAGGGGGCGAGCAGTACTTC. It specifies CASSIGEGGEQYF.

The chain joins TRBV6-1 to TRBJ1-4; tentatively, D is TRBD1 (5 bases). CDR3 length: 15 amino acids. The V gene lost 3 bases and the J gene lost 4 bases, with 12 bases spanning the gap. The germline V gene encodes CDR1 MNHNS and CDR2 SASEGT. The CDR3 sequence: CASSDQTANNEKLFF. The CDR3 nucleotides are TGTGCCAGCAGTGACCAGACAGCTAATAATGAAAAACTGTTTTTT.

This sequence joins TRBV2 and TRBJ1-2; TRBD1 agrees at 7 bases. V lost 11 bases to trimming and J lost 6 bases; unmatched junction nucleotides: 15. CDR3 length equals 14 residues. CDR1 and CDR2 from the germline V gene are SNHLY and FYNNEI. CDR3 in amino acids: CAAAQGISRDGYTF. The CDR3 DNA reads TGTGCCGCAGCACAGGGGATTTCCCGGGATGGCTACACCTTC.

Written as DNA, the CDR3 is TGTGCCAGCAGCCAACAGTACAATGAGCAGTTCTTC. The encoded protein is CASSQQYNEQFF. The gene calls are TRBV3-1 (or the pseudogene TRBV3-2) and TRBJ2-1, with D unresolved. CDR1 LGHDT and CDR2 YNNKEL come from the germline V gene (reference sequence). Deletions cut 2 bases from V and 4 bases from J, with 3 bases between. The CDR3 loop spans 12 amino acids.

The chain couples TRBV9 to TRBJ2-1, with 12 bases fitting TRBD1. V lost 3 bases to trimming and J lost 9 bases; unmatched junction nucleotides: 4. Germline loops: CDR1 SGDLS, CDR2 YYNGEE. This CDR3 contains 14 residues. CDR3 amino acids: CASSAGTGGLEQFF. In DNA form, the CDR3 reads TGTGCCAGCAGCGCAGGGACAGGGGGCCTTGAGCAGTTCTTC. The variable domain in full, completed from reference TRBV9 and TRBJ2-1, reads DSGVTQTPKHLITATGQRVTLRCSPRSGDLSVYWYQQSLDQGLQFLIQYYNGEERAKGNILERFSAQQFPDLHSELNLSSLELGDSALYFCASSAGTGGLEQFFGPGTRLTVL.

This clone was recorded only once. This chain uses TRBV5-1 with TRBJ2-7, with 10 bases identical to TRBD1. V lost 0 bases, J lost 2 bases, and 5 bases stayed unmatched. The CDR3 contains 16 residues. The V gene's germline CDR1 is SGHRS and CDR2 YFSETQ. The CDR3 DNA follows: TGCGCCAGCAGCTTGGCTTGGACAGGGGGAACCTACGAGCAGTACTTC. It translates to CASSLAWTGGTYEQYF. Variable domain in full (rest from reference TRBV5-1 and TRBJ2-7): KAGVTQTPRYLIKTRGQQVTLSCSPISGHRSVSWYQQTPGQGLQFLFEYFSETQRNKGNFPGRFSGRQFSNSRSEMNVSTLELGDSALYLCASSLAWTGGTYEQYFGPGTRLTVT.

CDR3 region: CASSLSGTGEFF. CDR3 in DNA: TGTGCCAGCAGTTTATCGGGAACAGGGGAGTTCTTC. The chain couples TRBV27 to TRBJ2-1, with 7 nucleotides matching TRBD1. Germline V CDR1 and CDR2: MNHEY, SMNVEV (reference sequence). This CDR3 is 12 amino acids long. V gave up 0 bases and J gave up 14 bases; unmatched junction bases: 4.

CDR3 sequence (DNA): TGTGCCAGCAGTAAGGACAGGGGGCATGGCTACACCTTC. This codes for CASSKDRGHGYTF. The chain is built from TRBV12-3 or TRBV12-4 and TRBJ1-2; 11 positions agree with TRBD1. Trimming cost V 5 bases and J 6 bases; bases outside gene matches: 2. This CDR3 spans 13 amino acids.